This TCR beta chain was observed in a study of blood T cells in healthy people across ages. Findings of the study overall: Underestimates were what the diversity estimates from one million T cells were considered to be. Per-million-T-cell TCR beta diversity fell roughly linearly with age. Aged donors had fewer naive CD4+ cells and lower diversity than long-lived donors.

Per individual sample, total RNA of at least 5.5 micrograms was extracted. In the case of this clonotype: Its antigen remains unidentified.

Primers used in a second PCR of about 6 to 11 cycles were a sample-barcoded 5' primer and a J-beta primer mix. TCRdb itself ran the 5' RACE reads through MiXCR, one entry per CDR3 protein. This sample has 650,000 to 1,000,000 distinct CDR3 sequences, with about 34% found just once. The sample was blood. This clonotype originated in a man aged 18 to 29 in good health.

The CDR3 region is CASSFFLGTDNEKLFF. DNA for the CDR3: TGTGCCAGCAGTTTTTTTCTGGGGACAGATAATGAAAAACTGTTTTTT. The chain couples TRBV12-3 or TRBV12-4 to TRBJ1-4, with 7 bases lining up with TRBD1. Trimming at V came to 3 bases and at J to 4 bases, leaving 8 bases not matched to a gene. The CDR3 totals 16 residues.